Presented here are 22 T cell receptor beta chains from one specimen sequenced in a study of cytomegalovirus exposure and HLA in healthy donors. The primer mix had 60 Vbeta and 13 Jbeta primers. The data were produced by immunoSEQ multiplex PCR, yet TCRdb's version contains in-frame clones alone and is incomplete. This table has approximately 190,000 clones, about four fifths appearing once. Material: PBMCs. The receptors stem from a woman aged 50 to 60 in good health and CMV-seropositive.

The rearrangement links TRBV7-2 to TRBJ2-7; D is unresolved. Germline-derived CDR1 and CDR2 are SGHTA and FQGNSA. V lost 1 base and J lost 1, with 8 bases in between. The CDR3 runs to 14 residues. DNA of the CDR3: TGTGCCAGCAGCTTAGGCCACGGGTCCTACGAGCAGTACTTC. Translation: CASSLGHGSYEQYF.

This rearrangement joins TRBV5-1 to TRBJ2-3; 12 bases agree with TRBD2. Germline assignment: CDR1 SGHRS and CDR2 YFSETQ. Losses at the gene ends were 2 bases for V and 2 bases for J; bases not matched to a gene: 3. The CDR3 is made up of 16 amino acids. The CDR3, as DNA: TGCGCCAGCAGCTTACCTAGCGGGGGGGCCACAGATACGCAGTATTTT. This translates into CASSLPSGGATDTQYF.

This chain links TRBV19 with TRBJ2-7, with 8 bases aligning to TRBD2. The V and J ends lost 5 bases and 3 bases, in that order; junction bases with no gene match: 9. This CDR3 is built from 15 residues. From germline, CDR1 is LNHDA and CDR2 SQIVND (reference sequence). The CDR3 sequence: CASSPAGTRGYEQYF. The CDR3 bases are TGTGCCAGTAGTCCTGCCGGGACTAGGGGCTACGAGCAGTACTTC.

The chain joins TRBV29-1 to TRBJ1-5; 7 bases are shared with TRBD1. The CDR3 covers 13 residues. V shed 1 base, J shed 7 bases, and the junction held 4 bases outside the gene matches. Germline V gene data show CDR1 as SQVTM and CDR2 as ANQGSEA. In nucleotides, the CDR3 is TGCAGCGTTGAAGTGCGCAGGGGGCAGCCCCAGCATTTT. It encodes CSVEVRRGQPQHF.

This clone was counted only a few times. V and J are TRBV5-6 and TRBJ2-2; 9 bases are a match to TRBD2. Germline values: CDR1 SGHDT, CDR2 YYEEEE. The CDR3 spans 16 residues. After removal of 0 bases from V and 7 bases from J, the junction contained 7 bases not matched to a gene. The CDR3: CASSLVAGEEGGELFF. Here the CDR3 DNA reads TGTGCCAGCAGCTTGGTAGCGGGGGAGGAAGGCGGGGAGCTGTTTTTT.

This chain links TRBV5-1 with TRBJ1-1, with TRBD1 matching over 11 bases. The CDR3 has 15 amino acids. Germline V gene lookup returns CDR1 SGHRS and CDR2 YFSETQ. The junction had 12 bases not matched to a gene; V was cut back by 4 bases and J by 10 bases. The CDR3 bases are TGCGCCAGCAGCAGGACAGGGGGCGCGGGGGCGGTAGCTTTCTTT. Its protein is CASSRTGGAGAVAFF.

The CDR3 DNA follows: TGCGCCAGCAGCCAAACCGCGGGGCTACCAGTCTATGGCTACACCTTC. It codes for CASSQTAGLPVYGYTF. V usage is TRBV4-1 and J usage is TRBJ1-2; maybe TRBD1 (5 bases). The germline V gene has CDR1 MGHRA and CDR2 YSYEKL. The CDR3 spans 16 residues. Deletions cut 2 bases from V and 4 bases from J, with 17 bases between.

The rearrangement links TRBV25-1 to TRBJ1-2, with 9 bases aligning to TRBD1. Germline values: CDR1 MGHDK, CDR2 SYGVNS. V lost 8 bases and J lost 8; bases outside the gene matches: 12. The CDR3 is 14 amino acids. CDR3 coding DNA: TGTGCCAGCCAACCAACACAGGGGGCAAGGGGCTACACCTTC. Translated, it gives CASQPTQGARGYTF.

This sequence joins TRBV5-1 and TRBJ2-3, with D perhaps TRBD1 (7 bases). The CDR3 totals 16 residues. Trimming left V 0 bases short and J 0 bases short, with 11 bases between. The germline V gene has CDR1 SGHRS and CDR2 YFSETQ. The CDR3 nucleotides are TGCGCCAGCAGCTTGGGGGCGGGACAGAGCACAGATACGCAGTATTTT. Protein product: CASSLGAGQSTDTQYF. The whole variable domain, filled in from reference TRBV5-1 and TRBJ2-3, reads KAGVTQTPRYLIKTRGQQVTLSCSPISGHRSVSWYQQTPGQGLQFLFEYFSETQRNKGNFPGRFSGRQFSNSRSEMNVSTLELGDSALYLCASSLGAGQSTDTQYFGPGTRLTVL.

The V and J genes are TRBV11-3 and TRBJ1-4; the D is unclear. Trimming shortened V by 5 bases and J by 3 bases, and 7 bases separated the two germline ends. There are 13 residues in the CDR3. Germline CDR1 SGHNT, CDR2 YENEEA. The CDR3 DNA sequence: TGTGCCAGCAGCCCCCGTTCTAATGAAAAACTGTTTTTT. Its protein is CASSPRSNEKLFF.

The chain employs TRBV7-8 and TRBJ1-3, with D possibly being TRBD1 (6 bases). CDR1 and CDR2 (germline): SGHVS, FQNEAQ. The CDR3 is made up of 15 amino acids. V dropped 1 base and J dropped 0 bases, with 7 bases sitting between them. The CDR3 is CASSLGQASGNTIYF. The DNA of the CDR3 is TGTGCCAGCAGCTTAGGACAGGCCTCTGGAAACACCATATATTTT.

The V call is TRBV28, the J call TRBJ2-3, with 7 bases fitting TRBD2. J lost 0 bases, V lost 6 bases, and 6 bases had no gene match. Germline V gene data show CDR1 as MDHEN and CDR2 as SYDVKM. The CDR3 runs to 15 residues. The CDR3 region is CASSRSGASTDTQYF. DNA for the CDR3: TGTGCCAGCAGCCGGAGCGGGGCTAGCACAGATACGCAGTATTTT. The whole variable domain, remainder taken from reference TRBV28 and TRBJ2-3, is DVKVTQSSRYLVKRTGEKVFLECVQDMDHENMFWYRQDPGLGLRLIYFSYDVKMKEKGDIPEGYSVSREKKERFSLILESASTNQTSMYLCASSRSGASTDTQYFGPGTRLTVL.

The chain recombines TRBV13 with TRBJ2-7; 10 bases are a match to TRBD1. This CDR3 has 14 residues. CDR1 and CDR2 (germline): PRHDT, FYEKMQ (reference sequence). V lost 5 bases to trimming and J lost 7 bases; unmatched junction nucleotides: 8. The CDR3 DNA sequence: TGTGCCAGCAGCCTCCGGGACAGGGGTGGAGAGCAGTACTTC. Translation gives CASSLRDRGGEQYF.

This clone was seen once. The V call is TRBV18, the J call TRBJ2-5, with 9 bases that match TRBD1. Germline assignment: CDR1 KGHSH and CDR2 LQKENI. The CDR3 runs to 14 residues. The J segment lost 4 bases and the V segment lost 3 bases, leaving 3 bases of the junction unmatched. The CDR3 here is CASSPWTGAETQYF. Here the CDR3 DNA reads TGTGCCAGCTCACCTTGGACAGGGGCAGAGACCCAGTACTTC.

The rearrangement joins TRBV6-6 to TRBJ1-1, with D perhaps TRBD1 (5 bases). This CDR3 has 14 amino acids. The germline gives CDR1 MNHNY, CDR2 SVGAGI (reference sequence). With 0 bases removed from V and 4 bases from J, the gap between germline ends came to 9 bases. The chain's CDR3 is CASSYSKQVTEAFF. CDR3 in DNA: TGTGCCAGCAGTTACTCGAAACAGGTCACTGAAGCTTTCTTT.

About this clone itself: This CDR3 is also generated by other DNA sequences in the sample. The chain links TRBV7-3 to TRBJ2-3, with 10 bases fitting TRBD2. The CDR3 contains 16 residues. J lost 3 bases, V lost 2 bases, and 5 bases had no gene match. Germline CDR1 and CDR2: SGHTA and FQGTGA. In nucleotides, the CDR3 is TGTGCCAGCAGCTTAGGAGTAGCGGGGGGTACAGATACGCAGTATTTT. Translation: CASSLGVAGGTDTQYF.

This rearrangement joins TRBV29-1 to TRBJ2-7; TRBD1 aligns across 10 bases. With V trimmed by 7 bases and J by 6 bases, 6 bases remained unmatched. Germline-derived CDR1 and CDR2 are SQVTM and ANQGSEA. CDR3 length equals 12 residues. The CDR3 coding sequence is TGCAGCGGGGGGGACAGGGGAAGCGAGCAGTACTTC. This encodes CSGGDRGSEQYF.

CDR3: CASTQTSGYTDTQYF. Here the CDR3 DNA reads TGTGCCAGTACCCAGACTAGCGGCTACACAGATACGCAGTATTTT. This chain connects TRBV19 to TRBJ2-3, with 9 bases identical to TRBD2. Unmatched junction bases numbered 7, after V lost 7 bases and J lost 2 bases. Germline V CDR1 and CDR2: LNHDA, SQIVND (reference sequence). The CDR3 is 15 residues long.

V and J are TRBV29-1 and TRBJ2-7; 7 positions agree with TRBD1. CDR3 size: 13 residues. The V segment lost 1 base and the J segment 4 bases; nucleotides outside the gene matches: 4. The V gene's germline CDR1 is SQVTM and CDR2 ANQGSEA. The CDR3 DNA reads TGCAGCGTTGAAGGGGGACAGAATTACGAGCAGTACTTC. Its protein is CSVEGGQNYEQYF.

The chain uses TRBV7-9 and TRBJ2-7, with unresolved D. Looked up from germline, CDR1 is SEHNR and CDR2 is FQNEAQ (reference sequence). This CDR3 is built from 14 residues. Trimming took off 1 base at V and 2 bases at J, with 9 bases between the two ends. CDR3 coding DNA: TGTGCCAGCAGCTTAGATGCGGTCGCCTACGAGCAGTACTTC. This sequence encodes CASSLDAVAYEQYF.

The rearrangement uses TRBV4-2 and TRBJ2-1; TRBD1 matches at 8 bases. The germline gives CDR1 LGHNA, CDR2 YNFKEQ. This CDR3 spans 18 amino acids. Germline trimming cut 4 bases from V and 0 bases from J; bases unmatched to any gene: 11. CDR3 amino acids: CASSRGQGAFSSYNEQFF. In DNA form, the CDR3 reads TGTGCCAGCAGCCGTGGGCAGGGGGCCTTCAGCTCCTACAATGAGCAGTTCTTC.

The V and J genes are TRBV6-6 and TRBJ2-1; 9 nucleotides agree with TRBD1. V shed 2 bases, J shed 6 bases, and the junction held 8 bases outside the gene matches. The CDR3 contains 16 residues. CDR1 and CDR2 (germline): MNHNY, SVGAGI (reference sequence). CDR3 sequence (DNA): TGTGCCAGCAGTTACAGTCCCGGGACAGGGATCAATGAGCAGTTCTTC. It yields the protein CASSYSPGTGINEQFF.